The T cell receptor (beta chain) described here comes from a study of glioma-infiltrating T cells after dendritic cell vaccination. The overall study: Monocyte-derived dendritic cells, cultured roughly 7 days with IL-4 and GM-CSF, were pulsed with autologous tumor lysate.

This CDR3 contains 17 residues. Amplification used 60 V beta primers and 13 J beta primers. The data were produced by immunoSEQ multiplex PCR, yet TCRdb's version contains in-frame clones alone and is incomplete. The table shows around 92,000 clones, with about 85% occurring only once. Time point described: after dendritic cell vaccination, including at tumor progression/relapse. Only patients with spare fresh-frozen tumor and over two years of follow-up were included. Sequenced material: blood, taken after dendritic cell vaccination. The rearrangement links TRBV21-1 to TRBJ2-7; the table gives TRBD2 as D, unverified against the DNA. TRBV21-1 is described as a pseudogene. This receptor was obtained from a human donor with glioblastoma. CDR3 nucleotides: TGTGCCAGCAGCAAAGGAGGGTTAACTTTACGGCCCTGCGAGCAGTACTTC. It is translated as CASSKGGLTLRPCEQYF.